These 27 T cell receptor beta chains were sequenced from one sample in a study of CD8 T cells in ankylosing spondylitis. Each CDR3 protein is one row after TCRdb ran MiXCR on the 5' RACE reads. In the table there are 200,000 to 300,000 distinct CDR3 sequences, around 7.8% of which are singletons. The sample consisted of blood, either unsorted or a sorted T cell fraction (not recorded which). These receptors came from a male donor with ankylosing spondylitis or in good health (not recorded which).

This clonotype was detected ten times or more. V is TRBV9 and J is TRBJ2-2; the match to TRBD2 covers 7 bases. The CDR3 runs 17 residues. Germline V gene sequence: CDR1 SGDLS, CDR2 YYNGEE. With 3 bases clipped from V and 3 bases from J, the junction kept 11 bases outside the gene matches. The CDR3 loop reads CASSDKLLARYTGELFF. For the CDR3, the DNA is TGTGCCAGCAGCGATAAGCTACTAGCGAGGTACACCGGGGAGCTGTTTTTT.

Ten or more counts support this clonotype. CDR3 DNA sequence: TGCAGTGCTACTAGCGTGGGGCACACCGGGGAGCTGTTTTTT. It specifies CSATSVGHTGELFF. This chain links TRBV20-1 with TRBJ2-2; perhaps TRBD2 as D (6 bases). The V gene's germline CDR1 is DFQATT and CDR2 SNEGSKA (reference sequence). This CDR3 is built from 14 residues. Trimming cost V 4 bases and J 3 bases, with 12 bases left between them.

The chain employs TRBV23-1 and TRBJ2-3, with D tentatively TRBD1 (6 bases). TRBV23-1 counts as an open reading frame of uncertain function. The CDR3 loop spans 14 amino acids. The V and J ends lost 2 bases and 4 bases respectively, with 10 bases between them. The CDR3 protein is CASSQLQGSDTQYF. CDR3 DNA: TGCGCCAGCAGTCAACTACAGGGCTCAGATACGCAGTATTTT.

The CDR3 DNA reads TGTGCCAGCAGCGCCCTTCCCCAAGAGACCCAGTACTTC. Protein sequence: CASSALPQETQYF. V and J are TRBV9 and TRBJ2-5; no definite D call. Germline V lookup: CDR1 SGDLS, CDR2 YYNGEE. Trimming cost V 3 bases and J 1 base, with 7 bases left between them. CDR3 length: 13 residues.

In this sample, this clonotype turned up many times. The chain is built from TRBV19 and TRBJ2-3; unclear D gene. CDR3 length: 15 residues. V was cut by 3 bases and J by 1 base, with 11 bases left in between. The V gene's germline CDR1 is LNHDA and CDR2 SQIVND (reference sequence). The CDR3 bases are TGTGCCAGTAGTATGCGCCTTGGAGGCACAGATACGCAGTATTTT. Residues: CASSMRLGGTDTQYF.

The chain is built from TRBV19 and TRBJ1-6; 8 bases map to TRBD1. V dropped 6 bases and J dropped 7; count of bases not matched to a gene: 8. CDR1 is LNHDA, CDR2 SQIVND, per germline (reference sequence). This CDR3 region has 15 residues. The CDR3 DNA follows: TGTGCCAGTAGACAGGGGGAATTGGACAATTCACCCCTCCACTTT. This gives the protein CASRQGELDNSPLHF.

This clonotype has just a few counts. The V call is TRBV20-1, the J call TRBJ2-5; a weak D match, TRBD2 (6 bases). CDR3 length: 16 residues. Germline V CDR1 and CDR2: DFQATT, SNEGSKA (reference sequence). Trimming removed 2 bases from V and 2 bases from J, with 18 bases in between. CDR3 sequence (DNA): TGCAGTGCTAGACTGGCGGGACGTGCTATACAAGAGACCCAGTACTTC. As protein: CSARLAGRAIQETQYF.

This clonotype was observed many times. This chain uses TRBV19 with TRBJ1-2; D is ambiguous. From germline, CDR1 is LNHDA and CDR2 SQIVND (reference sequence). Trimming stripped 0 bases from V and 4 bases from J, with 15 bases between. The CDR3 covers 16 residues. The CDR3 bases are TGTGCCAGTAGTATAGATCCGGGAGTTACGTCCTATGGCTACACCTTC. This encodes CASSIDPGVTSYGYTF.

A few counts support this clonotype. V is TRBV7-2 and J is TRBJ1-6; a weak D match, TRBD1 (6 bases). V dropped 4 bases and J dropped 7 bases, with 8 bases sitting between them. The CDR3 covers 13 residues. Germline values: CDR1 SGHTA, CDR2 FQGNSA. CDR3 protein: CASSSQGNSPLHF. CDR3 nucleotides: TGTGCCAGCAGCTCGCAGGGGAATTCACCCCTCCACTTT.

Many counts were recorded for this clonotype. V and J are TRBV10-3 and TRBJ1-1, with D possibly being TRBD1 (6 bases). The CDR3 totals 15 residues. Trimming stripped 0 bases from V and 0 bases from J, with 8 bases between. Germline CDR1 reads ENHRY; CDR2 reads SYGVKD. In DNA, the CDR3 is TGTGCCATCAGTGAGTCTGGGGGGCTGAACACTGAAGCTTTCTTT. It specifies CAISESGGLNTEAFF.

This clonotype was detected many times. The chain combines TRBV29-1 with TRBJ2-5; D unclear. The V end lost 4 bases, the J end lost 3 bases, and 6 bases lay between the germline ends. The germline V gene encodes CDR1 SQVTM and CDR2 ANQGSEA. The CDR3 contains 11 residues. The CDR3 region is CSVAPKETQYF. CDR3 sequence (DNA): TGCAGCGTTGCCCCTAAAGAGACCCAGTACTTC.

The chain links TRBV5-1 to TRBJ2-1; 9 nucleotides line up with TRBD2. The germline V gene has CDR1 SGHRS and CDR2 YFSETQ. CDR3 length: 15 amino acids. J was trimmed by 5 bases and V by 4 bases; bases with no gene match: 7. The CDR3 region has the DNA TGCGCCAGCAGCCCCGGGGCTAGCGGGAACAATGAGCAGTTCTTC. It translates to CASSPGASGNNEQFF.

The chain combines TRBV2 with TRBJ1-3; TRBD1 is a possible D gene (6 bases). CDR1 and CDR2 (germline): SNHLY, FYNNEI. Deletions cut 7 bases from V and 0 bases from J, with 10 bases between. This CDR3 has 14 residues. DNA for the CDR3: TGTGCCAGCAAGGGGGGGTCCTCTGGAAACACCATATATTTT. It is translated as CASKGGSSGNTIYF.

There are many counts of this clonotype. J is TRBJ1-6 and V is TRBV4-2; D gene unclear. The CDR3 runs 13 residues. V was shortened by 0 bases and J by 14 bases, with 11 bases between the two germline ends. The germline CDR1 and CDR2 sequences are LGHNA and YNFKEQ. The DNA of the CDR3 is TGTGCCAGCAGCCAAGATGAGGTGGGGTCCCTCCACTTT. Translating gives CASSQDEVGSLHF.

This clonotype was found many times. The V gene is TRBV20-1, the J gene TRBJ2-7; either TRBD1 or TRBD2 may fit D (6 bases each). V dropped 7 bases and J dropped 4 bases, with 17 bases sitting between them. Germline V gene data show CDR1 as DFQATT and CDR2 as SNEGSKA (reference sequence). The CDR3 runs to 13 residues. CDR3 coding DNA: TGCAGTGTTAAAGGGGGGCGACTATACGAGCAGTACTTC. This encodes CSVKGGRLYEQYF.

On this clonotype: Since a much larger clone is just one base distant, this may be a read error. The chain has TRBV5-5 and TRBJ1-1; 7 bases are shared with TRBD1. The CDR3 is 15 residues long. Looked up from germline, CDR1 is SGHKS and CDR2 is YYEKEE (reference sequence). This CDR3 reads CVSSPRGVVDTEAFF. In nucleotides, the CDR3 is TGTGTCAGCAGCCCCAGGGGGGTCGTAGACACTGAAGCTTTCTTT.

This clonotype came up many times. This chain links TRBV19 with TRBJ2-3; possibly TRBD1 for D (5 bases). Between the trimmed V and J ends, which lost 4 bases and 0 bases, there was a span of 11 bases. Germline loops: CDR1 LNHDA, CDR2 SQIVND (reference sequence). This CDR3 spans 15 amino acids. The CDR3 loop is CASSNRGLSTDTQYF. In DNA form, the CDR3 reads TGTGCCAGTAGTAATAGGGGTCTGAGCACAGATACGCAGTATTTT.

This clonotype showed up many times. The chain couples TRBV9 to TRBJ2-1; D unresolved. Per germline, CDR1 SGDLS and CDR2 YYNGEE. V lost 0 bases to trimming and J lost 10 bases, with 14 bases between them. The CDR3 is made up of 14 amino acids. The CDR3 DNA reads TGTGCCAGCAGCGTAGCTCCGGCCGGAACCGAGCAGTTCTTC. Amino acid sequence: CASSVAPAGTEQFF.

This clonotype was observed many times. The rearrangement joins TRBV12-3 or TRBV12-4 to TRBJ1-4; no reliable D call. Trimming removed 6 bases at V and 0 bases at J, with 11 bases between. The CDR3 consists of 15 residues. CDR3 sequence (DNA): TGTGCCAGCAGCCCCCGCCGAACAACTAATGAAAAACTGTTTTTT. It specifies CASSPRRTTNEKLFF.

This clonotype has a count of ten or more. This sequence joins TRBV19 and TRBJ2-2; D is unresolved. The CDR3 runs 13 residues. Germline V gives CDR1 LNHDA, CDR2 SQIVND (reference sequence). Trimming left V 5 bases short and J 6 bases short, with 10 bases between. DNA for the CDR3: TGTGCCAGTAGTTCACACGGTCCCGGGGAGCTGTTTTTT. It translates to CASSSHGPGELFF.

Many counts were recorded for this clonotype. The chain carries TRBV10-3 and TRBJ2-2; tentative D call: TRBD1 (6 bases). There are 15 residues in the CDR3. Trimming took 6 bases from V and 3 from J, leaving 14 bases between them. Germline CDR1 and CDR2: ENHRY and SYGVKD. The DNA for the CDR3 is TGTGCCATCAGCGTCTGGACAGAGGACACCGGGGAGCTGTTTTTT. This codes for CAISVWTEDTGELFF.

This clonotype was observed many times. The CDR3 reads CASSTPEKLFF. The CDR3 coding sequence is TGTGCCAGCAGCACTCCTGAAAAACTGTTTTTT. This chain links TRBV6-6 with TRBJ1-4; no clear D gene. CDR1 is MNHNY and CDR2 is SVGAGI in the germline V gene (reference sequence). The CDR3 extends over 11 amino acids. With 6 bases removed from V and 7 bases from J, the gap between germline ends came to 6 bases.

The table lists this clonotype with many counts. The J gene is TRBJ2-7, the V gene TRBV18; D is ambiguous. The CDR3 loop spans 14 amino acids. Trimming took off 3 bases at V and 2 bases at J, with 11 bases between the two ends. Germline lookup yields CDR1 KGHSH and CDR2 LQKENI. The CDR3 DNA is TGTGCCAGCTCACCCCGAGACATGCCCTACGAGCAGTACTTC. This gives the protein CASSPRDMPYEQYF.

This clonotype was detected many times. This sequence joins TRBV30 and TRBJ1-1; D may be TRBD1 (6 bases). The germline CDR1 and CDR2 sequences are GTSNPN and SVGIG (reference sequence). V was shortened by 2 bases and J by 5 bases, with 15 bases between the two germline ends. The CDR3 has 14 residues. As DNA, the CDR3 is TGTGCCTGGAGTTTTAGGGGGGCCAAGACTGAAGCTTTCTTT. Its protein product is CAWSFRGAKTEAFF.

This clonotype appeared a few times. V gene TRBV5-1 combines with J gene TRBJ2-1; TRBD2 is a possible D gene (5 bases). CDR3 length: 15 amino acids. Germline V gene lookup returns CDR1 SGHRS and CDR2 YFSETQ. Trimming took 1 base from V and 5 from J, leaving 13 bases between them. The CDR3 sequence is CASSLNGELHNEQFF. The CDR3 DNA reads as TGCGCCAGCAGCTTGAACGGGGAGCTTCACAATGAGCAGTTCTTC.

This clonotype was picked up many times. The J gene is TRBJ2-1, the V gene TRBV5-4; 8 bases are shared with TRBD2. The V gene end was trimmed by 2 bases and the J gene end by 0 bases; junction bases not matched to a gene: 4. Per germline, CDR1 SGHNT and CDR2 YYREEE (reference sequence). The CDR3 sequence is 16 residues long. In DNA form, the CDR3 reads TGTGCCAGCAGCTTTGGCGGGGGGAGCTCCTACAATGAGCAGTTCTTC. It is translated as CASSFGGGSSYNEQFF.

This clonotype was observed a few times. This chain links TRBV5-1 with TRBJ1-5; TRBD1 is a possible D gene (6 bases). Between the trimmed V and J ends, which lost 0 bases and 6 bases, there was a span of 13 bases. This CDR3 is 15 amino acids long. Per the germline V gene, CDR1 is SGHRS and CDR2 is YFSETQ. The CDR3 DNA reads as TGCGCCAGCAGCTTGGAGGCAGGGGCTGCTCAGCCCCAGCATTTT. It yields the protein CASSLEAGAAQPQHF.